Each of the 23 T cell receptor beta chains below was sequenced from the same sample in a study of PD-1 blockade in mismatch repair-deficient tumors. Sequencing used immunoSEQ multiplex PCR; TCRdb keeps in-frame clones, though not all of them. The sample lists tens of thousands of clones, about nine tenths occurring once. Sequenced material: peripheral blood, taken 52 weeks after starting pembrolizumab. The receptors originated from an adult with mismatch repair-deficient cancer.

The CDR3 region has the DNA TGTGCCAGCAGCGTAGGGACAGGGTTGAACACTGAAGCTTTCTTT. Translating it yields CASSVGTGLNTEAFF. The V call is TRBV9, the J call TRBJ1-1; 8 nucleotides align to TRBD1. Germline CDR1 reads SGDLS; CDR2 reads YYNGEE. Trimming cost V 0 bases and J 0 bases; bases outside gene matches: 1. The CDR3 spans 15 residues.

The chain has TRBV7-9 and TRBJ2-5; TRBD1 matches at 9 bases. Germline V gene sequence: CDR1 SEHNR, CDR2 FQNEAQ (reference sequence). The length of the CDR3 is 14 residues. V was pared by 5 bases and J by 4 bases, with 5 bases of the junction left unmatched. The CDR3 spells CASSGTGGAETQYF. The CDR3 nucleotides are TGTGCCAGCAGCGGAACAGGGGGCGCAGAGACCCAGTACTTC.

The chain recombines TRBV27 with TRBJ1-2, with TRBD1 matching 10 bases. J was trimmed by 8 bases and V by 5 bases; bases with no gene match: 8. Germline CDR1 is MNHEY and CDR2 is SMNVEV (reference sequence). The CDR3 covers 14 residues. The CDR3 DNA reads TGTGCCAGCAGTATTGGGACAGGGGCTTTGGGCTACACCTTC. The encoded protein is CASSIGTGALGYTF.

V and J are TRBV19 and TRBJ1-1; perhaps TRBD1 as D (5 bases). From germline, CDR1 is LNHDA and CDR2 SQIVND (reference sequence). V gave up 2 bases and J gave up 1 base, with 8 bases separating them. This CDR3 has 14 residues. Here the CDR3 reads CASSISGGNTEAFF. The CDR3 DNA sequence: TGTGCCAGTAGTATAAGTGGGGGGAACACTGAAGCTTTCTTT.

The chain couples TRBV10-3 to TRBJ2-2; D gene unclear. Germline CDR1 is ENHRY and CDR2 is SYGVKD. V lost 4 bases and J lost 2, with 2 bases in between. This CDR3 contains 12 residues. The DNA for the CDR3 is TGTGCCATCAGTGTCAACACCGGGGAGCTGTTTTTT. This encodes CAISVNTGELFF.

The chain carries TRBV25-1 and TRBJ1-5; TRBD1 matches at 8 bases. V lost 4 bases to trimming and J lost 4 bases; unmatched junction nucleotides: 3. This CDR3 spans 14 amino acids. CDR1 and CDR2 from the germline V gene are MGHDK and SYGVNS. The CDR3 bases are TGTGCCAGCAGTGGGACAGGGTGGAATCAGCCCCAGCATTTT. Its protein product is CASSGTGWNQPQHF. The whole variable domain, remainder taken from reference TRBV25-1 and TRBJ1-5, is EADIYQTPRYLVIGTGKKITLECSQTMGHDKMYWYQQDPGMELHLIHYSYGVNSTEKGDLSSESTVSRIRTEHFPLTLESARPSHTSQYLCASSGTGWNQPQHFGDGTRLSIL.

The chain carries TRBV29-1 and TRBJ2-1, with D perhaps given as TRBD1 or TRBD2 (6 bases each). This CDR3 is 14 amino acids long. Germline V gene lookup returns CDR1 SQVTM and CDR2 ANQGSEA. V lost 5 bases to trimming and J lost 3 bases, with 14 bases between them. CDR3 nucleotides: TGCAGCGTTACTCACGCGGGACACTACAATGAGCAGTTCTTC. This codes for CSVTHAGHYNEQFF.

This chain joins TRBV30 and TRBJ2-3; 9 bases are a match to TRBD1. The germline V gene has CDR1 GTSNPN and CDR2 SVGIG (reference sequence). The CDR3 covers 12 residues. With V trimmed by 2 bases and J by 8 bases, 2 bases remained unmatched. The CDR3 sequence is CAWSRDRVTQYF. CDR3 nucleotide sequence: TGTGCCTGGAGTCGGGACAGGGTTACGCAGTATTTT.

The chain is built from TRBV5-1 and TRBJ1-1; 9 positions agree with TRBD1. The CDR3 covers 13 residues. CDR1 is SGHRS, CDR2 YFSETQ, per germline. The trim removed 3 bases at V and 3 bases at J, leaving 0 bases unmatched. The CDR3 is CASSWDRDTEAFF. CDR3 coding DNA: TGCGCCAGCAGCTGGGACAGGGACACTGAAGCTTTCTTT.

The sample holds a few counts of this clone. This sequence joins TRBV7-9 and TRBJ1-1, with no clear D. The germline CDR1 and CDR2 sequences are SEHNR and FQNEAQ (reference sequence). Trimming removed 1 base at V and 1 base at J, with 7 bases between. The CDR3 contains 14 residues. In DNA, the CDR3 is TGTGCCAGCAGCTTAGGGGCGGGGAACACTGAAGCTTTCTTT. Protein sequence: CASSLGAGNTEAFF.

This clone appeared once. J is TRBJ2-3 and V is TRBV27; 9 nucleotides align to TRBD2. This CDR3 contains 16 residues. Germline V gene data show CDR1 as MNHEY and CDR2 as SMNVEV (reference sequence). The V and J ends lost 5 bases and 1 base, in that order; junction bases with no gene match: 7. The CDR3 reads CASSQLAGAGTDTQYF. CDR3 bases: TGTGCCAGCAGTCAGTTAGCGGGAGCGGGCACAGATACGCAGTATTTT.

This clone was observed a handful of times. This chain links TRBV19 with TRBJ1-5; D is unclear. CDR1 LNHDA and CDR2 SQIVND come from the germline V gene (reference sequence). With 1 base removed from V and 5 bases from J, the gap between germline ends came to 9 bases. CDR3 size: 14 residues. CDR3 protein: CASSIVGADQPQHF. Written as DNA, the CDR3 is TGTGCCAGTAGTATAGTAGGAGCCGATCAGCCCCAGCATTTT.

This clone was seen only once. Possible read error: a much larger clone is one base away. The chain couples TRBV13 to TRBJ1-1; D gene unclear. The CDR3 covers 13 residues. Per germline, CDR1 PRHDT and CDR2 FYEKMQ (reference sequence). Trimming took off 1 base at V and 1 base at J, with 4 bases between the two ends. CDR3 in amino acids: CASSLAGNTEAFF. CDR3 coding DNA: TGTGCCAGCAGCTTAGCGGGGAACACTGAAGCTTTCTTT. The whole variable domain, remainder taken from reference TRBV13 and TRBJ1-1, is AAGVIQSPRHLIKEKRETATLKCYPIPRHDTVYWYQQGPGQDPQFLISFYEKMQSDKGSIPDRFSAQQFSDYHSELNMSSLELGDSALYFCASSLAGNTEAFFGQGTRLTVV.

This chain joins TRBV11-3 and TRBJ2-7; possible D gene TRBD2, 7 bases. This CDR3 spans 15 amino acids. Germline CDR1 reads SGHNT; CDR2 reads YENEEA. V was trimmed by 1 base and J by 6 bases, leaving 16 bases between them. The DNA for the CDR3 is TGTGCCAGCAGCTTAGTTCGGGGGGCGTTTGGCGAGCAGTACTTC. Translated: CASSLVRGAFGEQYF.

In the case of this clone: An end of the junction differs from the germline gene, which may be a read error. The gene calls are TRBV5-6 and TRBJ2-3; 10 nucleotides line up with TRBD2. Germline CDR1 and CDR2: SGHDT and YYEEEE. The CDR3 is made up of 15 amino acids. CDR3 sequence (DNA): TGTGCCAGCAGACTCATAGCGGGGGGCACCGATACGCAGTATTTT. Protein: CASRLIAGGTDTQYF.

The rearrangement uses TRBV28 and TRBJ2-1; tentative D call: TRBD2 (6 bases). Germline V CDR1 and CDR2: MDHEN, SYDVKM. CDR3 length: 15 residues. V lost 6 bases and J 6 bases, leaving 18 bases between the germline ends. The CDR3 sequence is CASSPFGEVGNEQFF. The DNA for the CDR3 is TGTGCCAGCAGCCCCTTTGGGGAGGTGGGCAATGAGCAGTTCTTC.

The DNA of the CDR3 is TGTGCCAGCACCGGGACAGGGGCCTACGAGCAGTACTTC. Its translation is CASTGTGAYEQYF. J is TRBJ2-7 and V is TRBV2, with 10 positions matching TRBD1. CDR3 size: 13 residues. V lost 7 bases to trimming and J lost 2 bases; unmatched junction nucleotides: 2. Germline CDR1 SNHLY, CDR2 FYNNEI.

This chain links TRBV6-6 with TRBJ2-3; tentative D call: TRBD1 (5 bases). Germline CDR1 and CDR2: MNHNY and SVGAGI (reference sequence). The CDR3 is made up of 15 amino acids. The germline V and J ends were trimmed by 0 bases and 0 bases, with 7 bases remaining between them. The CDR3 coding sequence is TGTGCCAGCAGTTACTCGGGGCGAAGCACAGATACGCAGTATTTT. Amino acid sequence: CASSYSGRSTDTQYF.

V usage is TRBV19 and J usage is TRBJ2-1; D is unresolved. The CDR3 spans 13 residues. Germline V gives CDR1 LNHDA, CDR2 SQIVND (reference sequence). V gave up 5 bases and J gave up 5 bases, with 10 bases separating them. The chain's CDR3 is CASSVGYDNEQFF. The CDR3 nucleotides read TGTGCCAGTAGTGTCGGATATGACAATGAGCAGTTCTTC.

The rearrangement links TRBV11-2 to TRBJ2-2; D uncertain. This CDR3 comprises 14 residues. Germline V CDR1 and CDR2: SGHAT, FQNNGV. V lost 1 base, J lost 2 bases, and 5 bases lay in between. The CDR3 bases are TGTGCCAGCAGCTTAGGAGTCAACACCGGGGAGCTGTTTTTT. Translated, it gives CASSLGVNTGELFF.

CDR3 sequence: CASRGSEDEQFF. The CDR3 bases are TGTGCCAGCAGAGGGTCGGAGGATGAGCAGTTCTTC. The J gene is TRBJ2-1, the V gene TRBV13; perhaps TRBD2 as D (5 bases). The CDR3 has 12 residues. The germline V gene encodes CDR1 PRHDT and CDR2 FYEKMQ (reference sequence). V lost 6 bases to trimming and J lost 8 bases, with 11 bases between them.

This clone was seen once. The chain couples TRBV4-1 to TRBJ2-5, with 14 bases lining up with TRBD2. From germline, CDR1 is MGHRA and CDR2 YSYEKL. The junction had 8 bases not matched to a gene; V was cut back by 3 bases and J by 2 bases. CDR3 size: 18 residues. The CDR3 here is CASSHPGLAGGPQETQYF. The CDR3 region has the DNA TGCGCCAGCAGCCACCCCGGACTAGCGGGAGGCCCACAAGAGACCCAGTACTTC.

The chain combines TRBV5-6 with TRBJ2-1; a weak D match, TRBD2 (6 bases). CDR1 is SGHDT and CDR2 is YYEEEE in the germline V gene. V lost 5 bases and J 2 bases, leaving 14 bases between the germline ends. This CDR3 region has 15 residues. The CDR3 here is CASSLATSPYNEQFF. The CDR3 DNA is TGTGCCAGCAGTCTAGCGACGAGCCCCTACAATGAGCAGTTCTTC.